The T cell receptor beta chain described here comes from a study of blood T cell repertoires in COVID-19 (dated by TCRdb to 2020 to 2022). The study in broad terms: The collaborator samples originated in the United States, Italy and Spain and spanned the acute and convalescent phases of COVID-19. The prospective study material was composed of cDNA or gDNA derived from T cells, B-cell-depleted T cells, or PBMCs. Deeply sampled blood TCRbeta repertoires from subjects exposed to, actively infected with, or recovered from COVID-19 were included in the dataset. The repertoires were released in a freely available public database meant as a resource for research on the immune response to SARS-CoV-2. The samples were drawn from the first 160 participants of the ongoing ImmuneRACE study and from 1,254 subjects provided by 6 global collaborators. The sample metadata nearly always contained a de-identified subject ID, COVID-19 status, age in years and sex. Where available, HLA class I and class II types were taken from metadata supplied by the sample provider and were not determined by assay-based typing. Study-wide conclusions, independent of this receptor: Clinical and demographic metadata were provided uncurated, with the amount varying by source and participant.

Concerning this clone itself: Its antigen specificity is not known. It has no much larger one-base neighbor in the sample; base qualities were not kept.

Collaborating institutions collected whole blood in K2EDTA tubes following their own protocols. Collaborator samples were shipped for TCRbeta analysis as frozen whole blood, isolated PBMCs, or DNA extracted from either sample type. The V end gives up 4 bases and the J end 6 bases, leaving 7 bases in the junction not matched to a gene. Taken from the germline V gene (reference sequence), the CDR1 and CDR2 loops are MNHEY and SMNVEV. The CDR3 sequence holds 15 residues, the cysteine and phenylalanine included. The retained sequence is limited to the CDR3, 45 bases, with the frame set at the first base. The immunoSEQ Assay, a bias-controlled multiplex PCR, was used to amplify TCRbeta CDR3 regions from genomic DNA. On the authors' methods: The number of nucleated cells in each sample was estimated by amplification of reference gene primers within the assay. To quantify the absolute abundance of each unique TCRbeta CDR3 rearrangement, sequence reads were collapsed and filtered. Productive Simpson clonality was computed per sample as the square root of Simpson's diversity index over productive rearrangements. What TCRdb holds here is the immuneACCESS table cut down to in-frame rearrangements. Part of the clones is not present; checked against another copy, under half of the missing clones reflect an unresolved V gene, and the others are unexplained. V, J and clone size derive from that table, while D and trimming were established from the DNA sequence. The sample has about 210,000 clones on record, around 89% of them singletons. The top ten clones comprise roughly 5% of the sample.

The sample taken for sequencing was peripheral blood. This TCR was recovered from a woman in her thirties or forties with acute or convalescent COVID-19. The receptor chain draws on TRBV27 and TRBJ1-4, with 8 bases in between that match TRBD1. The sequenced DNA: TGTGCCAGCAGTTCGATGACAGGGGTGGATGAAAAACTGTTTTTT. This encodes CASSSMTGVDEKLFF.